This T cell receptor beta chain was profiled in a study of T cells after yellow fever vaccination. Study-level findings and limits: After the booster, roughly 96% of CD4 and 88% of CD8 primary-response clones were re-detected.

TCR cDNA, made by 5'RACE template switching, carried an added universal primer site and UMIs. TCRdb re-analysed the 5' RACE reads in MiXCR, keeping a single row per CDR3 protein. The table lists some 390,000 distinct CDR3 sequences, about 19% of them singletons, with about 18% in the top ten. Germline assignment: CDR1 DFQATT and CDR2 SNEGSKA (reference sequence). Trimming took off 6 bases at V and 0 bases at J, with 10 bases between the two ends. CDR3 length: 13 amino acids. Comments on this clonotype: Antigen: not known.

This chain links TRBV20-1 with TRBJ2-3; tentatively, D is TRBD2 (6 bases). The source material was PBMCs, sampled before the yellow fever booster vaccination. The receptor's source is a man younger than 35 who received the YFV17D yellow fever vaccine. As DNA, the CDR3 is TGCAGTGCATTAGCGGAGAGCACAGATACGCAGTATTTT. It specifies CSALAESTDTQYF.